Following are 6 T cell receptor beta chains from one sample sequenced in a study. Via MiXCR, TCRdb re-called the 5' RACE reads, giving one row per CDR3 protein. The table shows roughly 40,000 distinct CDR3 sequences, with 18% occurring only once. Sequenced sample: naive CD4+ T cells sorted from a lymph node. This sample's subset: naive CD4+ T cells, CD4+CD45RA+CD25-. All receptors come from a female donor with breast cancer.

This clonotype occurred many times. The rearrangement uses TRBV29-1 and TRBJ2-1; 7 positions match TRBD2. The V segment lost 7 bases and the J segment 6 bases; nucleotides outside the gene matches: 9. Germline V lookup: CDR1 SQVTM, CDR2 ANQGSEA. The length of the CDR3 is 13 residues. The CDR3, as DNA: TGCAGCGCCCCGCTCAGCGGGGCCAATGAGCAGTTCTTC. Translating it yields CSAPLSGANEQFF.

The rearrangement links TRBV4-3 to TRBJ2-5; D ambiguous. The germline CDR1 and CDR2 sequences are LGHNA and YSLEER. The CDR3 is made up of 16 amino acids. The ends were cut back, 4 bases at V and 5 bases at J, with 20 bases in the middle. CDR3 in amino acids: CASSPSATPIGETQYF. The DNA for the CDR3 is TGCGCCAGCAGCCCCTCGGCCACACCCATAGGGGAGACCCAGTACTTC.

This clonotype was counted only a few times. The chain employs TRBV29-1 and TRBJ1-6; no reliable D call. This CDR3 spans 15 amino acids. Germline CDR1 reads SQVTM; CDR2 reads ANQGSEA. Trimming left V 5 bases short and J 10 bases short, with 21 bases between. CDR3 DNA sequence: TGCAGCGTTTCCACCGGGATAAGTGAAGGATCACCCCTCCACTTT. The encoded protein is CSVSTGISEGSPLHF.

Turning to this clonotype: A much larger clone lies one base from this, so it may be a read error. The chain carries TRBV20-1 and TRBJ2-1; D assignment may be TRBD1 or TRBD2 (6 bases each). Deletions cut 5 bases from V and 4 bases from J, with 15 bases between. From germline, CDR1 is DFQATT and CDR2 SNEGSKA (reference sequence). There are 14 residues in the CDR3. CDR3 nucleotides: TGCAGTGCTTTCGGGGGCGGGAAATACAATGAGCAGTTCTTC. Translated, it gives CSAFGGGKYNEQFF.

This clonotype was seen many times. This chain joins TRBV5-5 and TRBJ1-5; D is unclear. The CDR3 is 15 amino acids. V lost 4 bases and J 5 bases, leaving 16 bases between the germline ends. Germline CDR1 SGHKS, CDR2 YYEKEE (reference sequence). In DNA, the CDR3 is TGTGCCAGCAGCCTCGGGAGGGCTCGGGATCAGCCCCAGCATTTT. It encodes CASSLGRARDQPQHF.

There are many counts of this clonotype. In nucleotides, the CDR3 is TGTGCCAGCAGCCTCGTTGGGGCCGAGCAGTACTTC. Protein: CASSLVGAEQYF. The rearrangement uses TRBV6-6 and TRBJ2-7; D might be TRBD1 (5 bases). V was shortened by 6 bases and J by 6 bases, with 12 bases between the two germline ends. The CDR3 is 12 amino acids. Germline V CDR1 and CDR2: MNHNY, SVGAGI (reference sequence).